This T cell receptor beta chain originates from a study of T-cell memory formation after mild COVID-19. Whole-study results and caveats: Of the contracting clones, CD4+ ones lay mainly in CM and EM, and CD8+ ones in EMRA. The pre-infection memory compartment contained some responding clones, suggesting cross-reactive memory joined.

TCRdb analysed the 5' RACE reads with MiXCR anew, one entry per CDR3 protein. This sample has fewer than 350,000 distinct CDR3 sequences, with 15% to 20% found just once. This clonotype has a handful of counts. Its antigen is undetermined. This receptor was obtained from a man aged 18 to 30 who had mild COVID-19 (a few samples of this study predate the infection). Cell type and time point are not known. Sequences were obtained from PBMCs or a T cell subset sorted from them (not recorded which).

CDR3 coding DNA: TGCGCCAGCAGCTTGGACCGAGCTGAGGGGCAGTATTTT. Its translation is CASSLDRAEGQYF. The gene calls are TRBV5-1 and TRBJ2-3; a weak D match, TRBD2 (5 bases). The CDR3 extends over 13 amino acids. Germline CDR1 reads SGHRS; CDR2 reads YFSETQ. Trimming cost V 0 bases and J 11 bases, with 13 bases left between them.